The next 32 T cell receptor beta chains were all read from a single sample in a study of patients and donors after allogeneic stem cell transplantation. Via MiXCR, TCRdb re-called the RT-PCR reads, giving one row per CDR3 protein. The repertoire consists of 920,000 or so distinct CDR3 sequences, with about a sixth occurring once and the leading ten covering around 6%. The sample taken for sequencing was blood, either unsorted or a sorted T cell fraction (not recorded which). These receptors came from a human donor who was either an allogeneic HSCT recipient or a stem cell or donor lymphocyte infusion donor (not recorded which). It is not recorded whose cells these are; they may come from a transplant donor.

This CDR3 reads CASSWEPGQGSHEQYF. DNA for the CDR3: TGTGCCAGCAGCTGGGAACCGGGACAGGGTTCCCACGAGCAGTACTTC. V usage is TRBV5-4 and J usage is TRBJ2-7, with TRBD1 identical over 9 bases. V was pared by 3 bases and J by 5 bases, with 12 bases of the junction left unmatched. This CDR3 has 16 amino acids. Germline CDR1 is SGHNT and CDR2 is YYREEE (reference sequence).

This clonotype has a count of ten or more. The V call is TRBV3-1, the J call TRBJ2-1, with unresolved D. CDR1 is LGHDT, CDR2 YNNKEL, per germline (reference sequence). The CDR3 runs to 15 residues. Between the trimmed V and J ends, which lost 4 bases and 2 bases, there was a span of 12 bases. The CDR3 bases are TGTGCCAGCAGCCCCGGAAGAGGAACCTACAATGAGCAGTTCTTC. Translation gives CASSPGRGTYNEQFF.

V gene TRBV27 combines with J gene TRBJ2-7; no reliable D call. Between the trimmed V and J ends, which lost 0 bases and 5 bases, there was a span of 8 bases. This CDR3 region has 13 residues. CDR1 and CDR2 (germline): MNHEY, SMNVEV (reference sequence). In DNA form, the CDR3 reads TGTGCCAGCAGTTTATCGGCGGTTAACGAGCAGTACTTC. The encoded protein is CASSLSAVNEQYF.

The chain joins TRBV3-1 to TRBJ2-5; TRBD1 might be the D (6 bases). Trimming cost V 0 bases and J 4 bases, with 12 bases left between them. Germline V gives CDR1 LGHDT, CDR2 YNNKEL (reference sequence). The CDR3 extends over 15 amino acids. CDR3 nucleotide sequence: TGTGCCAGCAGCCAAGATTGGGCAGGGGCAGAGACCCAGTACTTC. It codes for CASSQDWAGAETQYF.

This clonotype has at least ten counts. The chain combines TRBV4-2 with TRBJ1-5; D remains unclear. The CDR3 contains 15 residues. The V and J ends lost 0 bases and 4 bases respectively, with 10 bases between them. The V gene's germline CDR1 is LGHNA and CDR2 YNFKEQ. DNA for the CDR3: TGTGCCAGCAGCCAAGATCAACGGGGTAATCAGCCCCAGCATTTT. The encoded protein is CASSQDQRGNQPQHF.

Only a few counts were recorded for this clonotype. The chain is built from TRBV6-6 and TRBJ2-3; D tentatively reads TRBD1 or TRBD2 (5 bases each). This CDR3 contains 13 residues. Deletions cut 6 bases from V and 3 bases from J, with 10 bases between. From germline, CDR1 is MNHNY and CDR2 SVGAGI (reference sequence). CDR3 sequence: CASRTGTTDTQYF. The CDR3 region has the DNA TGTGCCAGCAGAACCGGGACGACAGATACGCAGTATTTT.

The V and J genes are TRBV3-1 and TRBJ2-5, with 7 positions matching TRBD1. V was clipped by 5 bases and J by 1 base; unmatched bases: 4. The CDR3 contains 14 residues. Looked up from germline, CDR1 is LGHDT and CDR2 is YNNKEL (reference sequence). The CDR3 spells CASSTRDSQETQYF. The CDR3 DNA sequence: TGTGCCAGCAGCACCCGGGACAGCCAAGAGACCCAGTACTTC.

This clonotype has just a few counts. The chain carries TRBV20-1 and TRBJ2-2; D gene ambiguous. Germline CDR1 reads DFQATT; CDR2 reads SNEGSKA (reference sequence). The V end lost 6 bases, the J end lost 5 bases, and 16 bases lay between the germline ends. The length of the CDR3 is 14 residues. The CDR3 reads CSAAKDPATGELFF. CDR3 nucleotide sequence: TGCAGTGCCGCTAAAGATCCCGCGACCGGGGAGCTGTTTTTT.

The rearrangement joins TRBV20-1 to TRBJ1-1; TRBD1 aligns across 8 bases. CDR3 size: 13 residues. V was pared by 1 base and J by 4 bases, with 2 bases of the junction left unmatched. Per the germline V gene, CDR1 is DFQATT and CDR2 is SNEGSKA (reference sequence). CDR3 region: CSARGRGPTEAFF. The CDR3 DNA follows: TGCAGTGCTAGAGGCAGGGGGCCCACTGAAGCTTTCTTT.

The sample holds one count of this clonotype. The chain recombines TRBV3-1 with TRBJ2-7, with 9 bases aligning to TRBD1. Germline values: CDR1 LGHDT, CDR2 YNNKEL (reference sequence). The CDR3 loop spans 16 amino acids. V was clipped by 0 bases and J by 3 bases; unmatched bases: 6. The DNA for the CDR3 is TGTGCCAGCAGCCAAGAAGTTGGGACAGGGAGCTACGAGCAGTACTTC. Translating it yields CASSQEVGTGSYEQYF.

This clonotype was seen only a few times. V and J are TRBV28 and TRBJ2-5; either TRBD1 or TRBD2 may fit D (6 bases each). CDR3 length: 13 amino acids. Germline CDR1 and CDR2: MDHEN and SYDVKM. The ends were cut back, 6 bases at V and 4 bases at J, with 12 bases in the middle. The CDR3 DNA reads as TGTGCCAGCAGACTCGGGGGCCGAGAGACCCAGTACTTC. Translated: CASRLGGRETQYF.

This clonotype has only a few counts. The chain uses TRBV10-3 and TRBJ2-1; TRBD2 might be the D (7 bases). Per germline, CDR1 ENHRY and CDR2 SYGVKD. CDR3 size: 17 residues. V lost 3 bases to trimming and J lost 4 bases, with 19 bases between them. The CDR3: CAISDVTAGAKYNEQFF. CDR3 DNA sequence: TGTGCCATCAGTGACGTTACGGCGGGGGCCAAATACAATGAGCAGTTCTTC.

This clonotype was seen only a few times. J is TRBJ2-7 and V is TRBV5-6; TRBD1 or TRBD2 may be the D gene (5 bases each). Trimming removed 5 bases at V and 3 bases at J, with 12 bases between. Germline CDR1 SGHDT, CDR2 YYEEEE. The length of the CDR3 is 13 residues. The CDR3 loop is CASSWDLYYEQYF. The CDR3 DNA sequence: TGTGCCAGCAGTTGGGACCTCTACTACGAGCAGTACTTC.

V is TRBV7-9 and J is TRBJ2-7; D call uncertain. The V gene's germline CDR1 is SEHNR and CDR2 FQNEAQ (reference sequence). The CDR3 totals 14 residues. Trimming cost V 5 bases and J 5 bases, with 16 bases left between them. The CDR3 DNA is TGTGCCAGCAGCCATAGAGCGACCGTCGACGAGCAGTACTTC. It translates to CASSHRATVDEQYF.

The chain is built from TRBV16 and TRBJ2-4; D perhaps matches TRBD1 (6 bases). The V and J ends lost 2 bases and 3 bases respectively, with 11 bases between them. CDR1 and CDR2 (germline): KGHSY, FQNENV. The CDR3 totals 15 residues. The DNA for the CDR3 is TGTGCCAGCAGCCAACCGTCCAGGGGCAAAAACATTCAGTACTTC. Amino acid sequence: CASSQPSRGKNIQYF.

This clonotype was seen only a few times. The chain joins TRBV28 to TRBJ2-3; D remains unclear. Trimming removed 8 bases at V and 0 bases at J, with 6 bases between. The CDR3 runs to 12 residues. CDR1 and CDR2 (germline): MDHEN, SYDVKM. The chain's CDR3 is CASDQSTDTQYF. CDR3 DNA sequence: TGTGCCAGCGATCAGAGCACAGATACGCAGTATTTT.

This clonotype occurred a few times. The CDR3 sequence is CASSFTGVGRNEQYF. The CDR3 DNA reads as TGCGCCAGCAGCTTCACAGGGGTCGGAAGAAACGAGCAGTACTTC. The J gene is TRBJ2-7, the V gene TRBV5-1; 7 positions match TRBD1. This CDR3 spans 15 amino acids. CDR1 is SGHRS, CDR2 YFSETQ, per germline. The J segment lost 5 bases and the V segment lost 2 bases, leaving 10 bases of the junction unmatched. Drawing the rest from reference TRBV5-1 and TRBJ2-7, the complete variable domain is KAGVTQTPRYLIKTRGQQVTLSCSPISGHRSVSWYQQTPGQGLQFLFEYFSETQRNKGNFPGRFSGRQFSNSRSEMNVSTLELGDSALYLCASSFTGVGRNEQYFGPGTRLTVT.

CDR3 bases: TGCAGTGCCGCAATAACAGGGGGCTCTAATGAAAAACTGTTTTTT. It translates to CSAAITGGSNEKLFF. This rearrangement joins TRBV20-1 to TRBJ1-4, with 9 positions matching TRBD1. The CDR3 length is 15 residues. With 6 bases clipped from V and 3 bases from J, the junction kept 8 bases outside the gene matches. Germline V gives CDR1 DFQATT, CDR2 SNEGSKA (reference sequence).

The chain uses TRBV20-1 and TRBJ1-1, with D perhaps matching TRBD1 (5 bases). The CDR3 runs to 15 residues. V gave up 5 bases and J gave up 0 bases, with 16 bases separating them. The germline gives CDR1 DFQATT, CDR2 SNEGSKA (reference sequence). The CDR3 sequence: CSAPPPRQLNTEAFF. In DNA, the CDR3 is TGCAGTGCTCCCCCCCCCCGACAGTTGAACACTGAAGCTTTCTTT.

This clonotype was picked up a small number of times. The chain has TRBV7-9 and TRBJ2-1; D perhaps matches TRBD2 (6 bases). The ends were cut back, 4 bases at V and 0 bases at J, with 13 bases in the middle. CDR1 is SEHNR and CDR2 is FQNEAQ in the germline V gene (reference sequence). This CDR3 is built from 16 residues. In DNA, the CDR3 is TGTGCCAGCAGCTCCGGGGGTCCCTCCTCCTACAATGAGCAGTTCTTC. Protein: CASSSGGPSSYNEQFF.

The sample holds a few counts of this clonotype. The gene calls are TRBV7-6 and TRBJ2-5; 7 bases agree with TRBD1. The junction had 7 bases not matched to a gene; V was cut back by 4 bases and J by 5 bases. Per germline, CDR1 SGHVS and CDR2 FNYEAQ. The CDR3 has 14 residues. CDR3 residues: CASSSTGLMETQYF. Written as DNA, the CDR3 is TGTGCCAGCAGCTCGACAGGGTTGATGGAGACCCAGTACTTC.

The chain has TRBV7-9 and TRBJ2-3, with 8 bases that match TRBD2. Trimming removed 3 bases from V and 2 bases from J; junction bases left unmatched: 7. CDR1 and CDR2 (germline): SEHNR, FQNEAQ (reference sequence). The CDR3 extends over 16 amino acids. CDR3 nucleotides: TGTGCCAGCAGCTTTAGCGGGGCCATCTTCACAGATACGCAGTATTTT. It encodes CASSFSGAIFTDTQYF.

This clonotype occurred a few times. This rearrangement joins TRBV12-3 or TRBV12-4 to TRBJ2-7, with 7 nucleotides matching TRBD2. The J segment lost 0 bases and the V segment lost 8 bases, leaving 16 bases of the junction unmatched. The CDR3 loop spans 17 amino acids. The CDR3 reads CASGLGYGAGTSYEQYF. In DNA, the CDR3 is TGTGCCAGCGGGCTAGGCTACGGAGCGGGGACCTCCTACGAGCAGTACTTC.

The chain carries TRBV12-3 or TRBV12-4 and TRBJ1-4; D is perhaps TRBD1 (6 bases). There are 15 residues in the CDR3. V was shortened by 5 bases and J by 8 bases, with 18 bases between the two germline ends. CDR3 nucleotides: TGTGCCAGCAGTCAAGGGGGTATAGGCCGGGAAAAACTGTTTTTT. This codes for CASSQGGIGREKLFF.

The rearrangement links TRBV7-6 to TRBJ2-3; 9 nucleotides line up with TRBD1. Per the germline V gene, CDR1 is SGHVS and CDR2 is FNYEAQ. V shed 5 bases and J 5 bases; nucleotides not matched to a gene: 2. The CDR3 has 13 residues. CDR3 coding DNA: TGTGCCAGCAGCGTGACAGGGGGAGATACGCAGTATTTT. Protein: CASSVTGGDTQYF.

The gene calls are TRBV3-1 and TRBJ2-4; unclear D gene. The CDR3 is made up of 16 amino acids. Germline CDR1 is LGHDT and CDR2 is YNNKEL (reference sequence). Deletions cut 3 bases from V and 6 bases from J, with 18 bases between. CDR3 DNA sequence: TGTGCCAGCAGCCACCCGGTAGTCCGTGGCGGAAACATTCAGTACTTC. Its translation: CASSHPVVRGGNIQYF.

This clonotype was counted at least ten times. The chain is built from TRBV20-1 and TRBJ2-7, with D tentatively TRBD1 or TRBD2 (5 bases each). Trimming shortened V by 5 bases and J by 3 bases, and 14 bases separated the two germline ends. In germline, CDR1 is DFQATT, CDR2 SNEGSKA (reference sequence). This CDR3 is built from 13 residues. The CDR3 coding sequence is TGCAGTGCTTTAAGGCAGGGACGCTACGAGCAGTACTTC. Protein product: CSALRQGRYEQYF.

This chain connects TRBV6-1 to TRBJ2-6; D assignment may be TRBD1 or TRBD2 (5 bases each). This CDR3 is 17 amino acids long. The V gene's germline CDR1 is MNHNS and CDR2 SASEGT. V was clipped by 7 bases and J by 4 bases, with 20 bases between them. The CDR3 protein is CASTLGPGSAGANVLTF. The CDR3 coding sequence is TGTGCCAGCACCCTGGGACCCGGATCCGCCGGGGCCAACGTCCTGACTTTC.

The V gene is TRBV21-1, the J gene TRBJ1-1; the tabulated D call, TRBD1, remains unverified against the DNA. TRBV21-1 is annotated as a pseudogene. The CDR3 consists of 15 residues. The CDR3 nucleotides are TGTGCCAGCAGCAAAGACAGGGGGCCGAACACTGAAGCTTTCTTT. It is translated as CASSKDRGPNTEAFF.

This clonotype was found a few times. The rearrangement links TRBV7-6 to TRBJ1-3; no clear D. V was cut by 5 bases and J by 0 bases, with 17 bases left in between. CDR1 is SGHVS, CDR2 FNYEAQ, per germline. CDR3 size: 17 residues. CDR3 nucleotides: TGTGCCAGCAGCCCACGCCCGGACGTAAGCTCTGGAAACACCATATATTTT. It specifies CASSPRPDVSSGNTIYF.

V and J are TRBV12-3 or TRBV12-4 and TRBJ2-1; no definite D call. This CDR3 has 13 amino acids. V shed 0 bases and J shed 8 bases, with 8 bases lying between them. CDR3 residues: CASSLAQRHEQFF. The CDR3 DNA reads TGTGCCAGCAGTTTAGCCCAACGCCATGAGCAGTTCTTC.

The sample holds many counts of this clonotype. The chain employs TRBV12-3 or TRBV12-4 and TRBJ2-5; the D gene is possibly TRBD2 (6 bases). V gave up 2 bases and J gave up 5 bases, with 9 bases separating them. This CDR3 has 13 amino acids. The CDR3 reads CASSLIGGETQYF. The CDR3 DNA sequence: TGTGCCAGCAGTTTAATCGGGGGTGAGACCCAGTACTTC.